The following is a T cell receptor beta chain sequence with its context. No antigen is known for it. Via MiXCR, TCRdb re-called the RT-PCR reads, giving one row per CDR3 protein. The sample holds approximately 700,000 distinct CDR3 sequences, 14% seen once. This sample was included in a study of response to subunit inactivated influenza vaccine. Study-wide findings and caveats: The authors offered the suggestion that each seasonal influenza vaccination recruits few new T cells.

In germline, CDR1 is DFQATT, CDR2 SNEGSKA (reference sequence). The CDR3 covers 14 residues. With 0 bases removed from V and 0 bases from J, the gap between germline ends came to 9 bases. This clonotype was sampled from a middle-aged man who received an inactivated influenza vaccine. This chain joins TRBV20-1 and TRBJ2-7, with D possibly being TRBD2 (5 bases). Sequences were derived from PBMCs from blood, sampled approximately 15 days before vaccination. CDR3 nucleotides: TGCAGTGCTAGAGATTTAGAGGGCTCCTACGAGCAGTACTTC. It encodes CSARDLEGSYEQYF.